This TCR beta chain is from a study of blood T cells in healthy people across ages (dated by TCRdb to between 2014 and 2016). General notes on the study: In model experiments, roughly one uniquely barcoded TCR beta cDNA molecule per two T cells was captured by template switching. To track age-related changes in TCR beta repertoire diversity, the study relied on deep sequencing normalized with unique cDNA molecular identifiers. Four age groups were formed from the donors: young (average approximately 15 years), middle-aged (approximately 40), aged (roughly 58) and long-lived (less than 85). Using the same blood draw, the study looked at two additional independent replicas of 1 million unique cDNA reads for two donors, one aged 18 to 29 and the other aged 80 or older. What the study reported, not specific to this receptor: Estimates of total diversity based on one million sequenced T cells were considered lower bounds and underestimates. Observed TCR beta diversity per million T cells fell roughly linearly with age, and a significant reduction was already apparent by age roughly 40. There was a strong correlation between observed TCR beta diversity and the percentage of naive T cells measured by flow cytometry. The CMV infection status of donors was not known, potentially confounding age-related changes in expanded clonotypes. Compared with the aged group, the long-lived group had more naive CD4+ T cells, fewer expanded clones and increased TCR diversity, a pattern suggesting age selection. Because profiling used bulk unsorted PBMCs, naive and antigen-experienced compartments could not be compared conclusively.

Libraries were built with 5' RACE. Sequencing instrument: Illumina HiSeq 2500. A second PCR of roughly 7 to 11 cycles was performed with a sample-barcoded 5' primer and a J-beta primer mix. A template-switch 5' adaptor carrying 12 random nucleotides introduced a unique molecular identifier onto each TCR beta cDNA molecule. At least 2.5 million CDR3-containing paired-end reads were obtained from each sample. First-strand cDNA was synthesized from all RNA with the Mint cDNA synthesis kit, primed by a TRBC-specific oligonucleotide. All cDNA was treated with uracil-DNA glycosylase and then went through a first 18-cycle PCR with the universal primers M1SS and BC2_uni_R. The authors' pipeline ran thus. Normalization of each sample was performed by random selection of 1 million high-quality reads, each carrying a distinct molecular identifier. Instead of being binned into consensus sequences, reads that shared molecular identifiers were thrown out. CDR3 identification, clonotype clustering and error correction used MiTCR with a Q25 quality threshold and the strictest error-elimination algorithm. Lower-bound total TCR beta diversity was estimated with a nonparametric unseen species model using Euler transformation. The public reads were run again by TCRdb, first through fastp at Q25 and then through MiXCR, and only productive beta chains were kept. Rows are combined by CDR3 protein, so each entry shows the most common genes and DNA. TCRdb assigned the V and J calls; the authors' analysis was not used. The table for this sample lists over 700,000 distinct CDR3 sequences; around a quarter of them were counted only once. The top ten clonotypes cover 9.4% of the sample.

The donors were roughly 39 Caucasian individuals from Russia, aged roughly 6 to 100 years, who were systemically healthy. Each donor gave 9.5 to 10 milliliters of peripheral blood, drawn into EDTA-treated Vacutainer tubes. Ficoll-Paque density-gradient centrifugation was used to isolate PBMCs, with at least 6.5 million per sample. Total RNA, at least 6 micrograms per sample, was extracted from PBMCs with Trizol reagent. For every donor, an aliquot of PBMCs went through flow cytometry to measure the percentages of naive CD45RAhigh/CD27high T cells. The CDR3 sequence holds 17 residues, the cysteine and phenylalanine included. CDR3 DNA is the only sequence kept; it has 51 bases, read in frame from the first base. The germline V gene supplies CDR1 SGDLS and CDR2 YYNGEE. This clonotype came up a few times. Its cognate antigen has yet to be identified. No base quality information exists; no much larger clone differs at one position.

Another study also made use of these data, one on T cells of mothers and their children. The second paper further reports: Nine systemically healthy Caucasian individuals served as donors, namely three mothers together with their six children. cDNA synthesis consumed the entire amount of extracted RNA, loaded at about 1.5 ug RNA in each 15 ul reaction. Sample barcodes and 2-4 random nucleotides were added via the M1S primer in the second PCR. Over 8 million TCR beta CDR3 reads were obtained for each mother, and 2.5 million to 3 million reads were obtained for each child. TCR recombination output is similarly shaped by thymic selection in related and unrelated pairs, with a minor effect exerted by inherited differences. Normalized repertoire overlap in related mother-child pairs was always slightly higher than in unrelated mother-child pairs, but the difference was never significant. No persistent microchimeric T cell clones were found, with a detection sensitivity of around 100 clones per million clonotypes. The study used deep NGS to compare TCR beta repertoires of mothers and children, seeking features distinguishing related mother-child pairs from unrelated individuals. Mothers averaged 40 +/- 4 years of age and children averaged 11 +/- 4 years. After adapter ligation with NEBNext reagents, the libraries were sequenced on Illumina HiSeq 2000 with 100+100 nt paired-end reads. Mother and child libraries were prepared a month apart and sequenced in separate runs to prevent cross-contamination. For each donor, somewhere between about 450,000 and 2,100,000 distinct TCR beta clonotypes were identified. Naive TCR beta clonotypes were estimated from low-frequency clonotypes matched to each donor's FACS-determined naive share, without sorting.

The chain was built from TRBV9 and TRBJ2-5; the D segment cannot be called with confidence. The J call could be wrong; TRBJ2-7 is a better fit for the DNA end. The TCR comes from a boy aged 5 to 17 in good health. The sample comprised blood. The base sequence is TGTGCCAGCAGCGCAGACTTCCCCATGGTCCTTGTCTACGAGCAGTACTTC. Translated, this gives CASSADFPMVLVYEQYF.